This T cell receptor beta chain stems from a study of shared clonotypes between healthy human individuals. On the study more broadly: CD8 memory received one plate per donor, CD8 naive two, CD4 memory three and CD4 naive three. Regarding the study as a whole: Genetic and exposure-history diversity was limited by the small donor number. Specimens sampled were limited to blood, with tissue repertoires likely differing.

The data were produced by immunoSEQ multiplex PCR, yet TCRdb's version contains in-frame clones alone and is incomplete. The sample yields hundreds of thousands of clones, approximately 96% seen once. Positive CCR7 selection of CD45RO-negative cells yielded the naive CD8 cells, and terminally differentiated effector memory CD45RA+ cells were excluded. CDR3 size: 16 residues. As for this clone: Its antigen is not known.

Specimen: naive CD8+ T cells sorted from blood. The TCR comes from a woman in her 30s in good health. This sequence joins TRBV21-1 and TRBJ1-4; the D call of TRBD1 is as the table states it, not checked on the DNA. TRBV21-1 corresponds to a pseudogene. CDR3 nucleotide sequence: TGTGCCAGCAGCAAATGGCTCCGACAGGCCCCTGAAAAACTGTTTTTT. This translates into CASSKWLRQAPEKLFF.